This TCR beta chain was profiled in a study of blood T cell repertoires in COVID-19. Repertoires were generated with immunoSEQ multiplex PCR, while TCRdb's copy carries only in-frame clones and drops some. The table has 150,000 to 200,000 clones, around 86% seen once. This clone was seen a few times. The sample was peripheral blood. The sequence derives from a man aged 18 to 29 with acute or convalescent COVID-19.

The CDR3 DNA follows: TGTGCCAGCAGCCAAGGTAGTGCGGGGGGCACAGATACGCAGTATTTT. Protein: CASSQGSAGGTDTQYF. This chain links TRBV4-2 with TRBJ2-3; TRBD2 agrees at 7 bases. The CDR3 loop spans 16 amino acids. V dropped 1 base and J dropped 1; count of bases not matched to a gene: 5. Germline V CDR1 and CDR2: LGHNA, YNFKEQ.